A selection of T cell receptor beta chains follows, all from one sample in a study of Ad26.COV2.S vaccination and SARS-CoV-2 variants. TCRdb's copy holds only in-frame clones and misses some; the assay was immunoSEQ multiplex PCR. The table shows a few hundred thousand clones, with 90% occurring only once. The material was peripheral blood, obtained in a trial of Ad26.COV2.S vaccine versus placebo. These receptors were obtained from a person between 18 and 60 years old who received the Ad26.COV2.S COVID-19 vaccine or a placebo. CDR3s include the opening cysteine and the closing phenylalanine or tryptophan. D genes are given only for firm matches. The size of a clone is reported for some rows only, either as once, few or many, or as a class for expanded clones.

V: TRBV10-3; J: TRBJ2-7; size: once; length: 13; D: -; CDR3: CAISDRISYEQYF; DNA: TGTGCCATCAGTGACCGGATCTCCTACGAGCAGTACTTC
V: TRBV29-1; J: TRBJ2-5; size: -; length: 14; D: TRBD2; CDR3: CSVVLAGEGETQYF; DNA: TGCAGCGTTGTGCTAGCGGGGGAAGGAGAGACCCAGTACTTC
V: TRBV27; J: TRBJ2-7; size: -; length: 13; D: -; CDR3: CASWGTATYEQYF; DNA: TGTGCCAGCTGGGGGACTGCAACCTACGAGCAGTACTTC
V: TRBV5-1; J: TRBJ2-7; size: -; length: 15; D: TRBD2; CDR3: CASSFTAGGVYEQYF; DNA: TGCGCCAGCAGCTTTACAGCGGGAGGCGTTTACGAGCAGTACTTC
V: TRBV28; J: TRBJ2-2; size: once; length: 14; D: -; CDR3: CASSSPGETGELFF; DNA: TGTGCCAGCAGCTCGCCAGGGGAGACCGGGGAGCTGTTTTTT
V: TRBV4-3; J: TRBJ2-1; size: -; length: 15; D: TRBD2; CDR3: CASSQMRTSVYEQFF; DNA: TGCGCCAGCAGCCAAATGCGGACTAGCGTCTATGAGCAGTTCTTC
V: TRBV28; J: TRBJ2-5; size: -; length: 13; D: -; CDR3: CASRSGSGETQYF; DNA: TGTGCCAGCAGATCAGGGTCCGGGGAGACCCAGTACTTC
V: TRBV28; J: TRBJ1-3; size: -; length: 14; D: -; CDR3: CAGRKGEWRNTIYF; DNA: TGTGCCGGGAGGAAGGGAGAGTGGAGAAACACCATATATTTT
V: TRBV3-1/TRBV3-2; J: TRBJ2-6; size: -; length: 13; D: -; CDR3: CASSSSGANVLTF; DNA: TGTGCCAGCAGCTCCTCTGGGGCCAACGTCCTGACTTTC
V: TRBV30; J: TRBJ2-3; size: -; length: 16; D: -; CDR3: CAWSAYGEASTDTQYF; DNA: TGTGCCTGGAGCGCCTATGGGGAGGCAAGCACAGATACGCAGTATTTT
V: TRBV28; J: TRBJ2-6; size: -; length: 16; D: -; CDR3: CASGTSYPSGANVLTF; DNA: TGTGCCAGCGGGACGTCGTATCCTTCTGGGGCCAACGTCCTGACTTTC
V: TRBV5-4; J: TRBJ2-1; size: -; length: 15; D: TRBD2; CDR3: CASRHTSGRRNEQFF; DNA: TGTGCCAGCAGGCATACTAGCGGGAGAAGGAATGAGCAGTTCTTC
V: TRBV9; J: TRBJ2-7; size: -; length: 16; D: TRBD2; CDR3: CASSVGGSGRYYEQYF; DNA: TGTGCCAGCAGCGTAGGGGGTAGCGGGAGATATTACGAGCAGTACTTC
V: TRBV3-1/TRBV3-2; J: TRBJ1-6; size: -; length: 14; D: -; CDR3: CAAGVVGDNSPLHF; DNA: TGTGCCGCCGGGGTGGTCGGAGATAATTCACCCCTCCACTTT
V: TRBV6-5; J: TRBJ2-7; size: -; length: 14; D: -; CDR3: CASSYLGNSYEQYF; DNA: TGTGCCAGCAGTTACTTGGGAAACTCCTACGAGCAGTACTTC
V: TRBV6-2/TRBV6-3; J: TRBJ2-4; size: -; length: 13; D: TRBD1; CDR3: CASSPGGSNIQYF; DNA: TGTGCCAGCAGCCCAGGGGGTTCAAACATTCAGTACTTC
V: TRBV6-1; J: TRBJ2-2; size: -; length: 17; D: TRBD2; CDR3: CASSGTSGRQGTGELFF; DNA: TGTGCCAGCAGTGGGACTAGCGGGAGGCAAGGCACCGGGGAGCTGTTTTTT
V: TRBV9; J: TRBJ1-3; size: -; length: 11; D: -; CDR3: CASSTGNTIYF; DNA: TGTGCCAGCAGCACCGGAAACACCATATATTTT
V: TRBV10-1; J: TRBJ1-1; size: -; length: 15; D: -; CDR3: CASSDSGHLNTEAFF; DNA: TGCGCCAGCAGTGACTCGGGACACCTGAACACTGAAGCTTTCTTT
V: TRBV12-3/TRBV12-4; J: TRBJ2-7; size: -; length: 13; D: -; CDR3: CASSKRPTYEQYF; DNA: TGTGCCAGCTCGAAACGGCCCACCTACGAGCAGTACTTC
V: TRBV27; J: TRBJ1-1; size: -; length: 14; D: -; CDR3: CASAWDGENTEAFF; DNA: TGTGCCAGCGCATGGGACGGAGAAAACACTGAAGCTTTCTTT
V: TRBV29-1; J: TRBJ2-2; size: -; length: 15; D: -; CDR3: CSVEGGKGVTGELFF; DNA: TGCAGCGTTGAAGGGGGTAAAGGGGTCACCGGGGAGCTGTTTTTT
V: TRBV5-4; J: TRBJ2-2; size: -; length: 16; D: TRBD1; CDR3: CASRLTGGKNTGELFF; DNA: TGTGCCAGCAGACTAACAGGGGGCAAGAACACCGGGGAGCTGTTTTTT
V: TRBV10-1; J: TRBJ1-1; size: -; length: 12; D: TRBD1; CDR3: CASSGTGREAFF; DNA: TGCGCCAGCAGTGGGACAGGGCGTGAAGCTTTCTTT
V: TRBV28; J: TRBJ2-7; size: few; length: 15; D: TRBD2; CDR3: CASSAPGLAGGRLYF; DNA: TGTGCCAGCAGTGCCCCGGGACTAGCGGGAGGCCGGCTGTACTTC
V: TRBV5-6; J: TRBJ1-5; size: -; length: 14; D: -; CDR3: CASSKGFKNQPQHF; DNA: TGTGCCAGCAGCAAAGGCTTCAAAAATCAGCCCCAGCATTTT
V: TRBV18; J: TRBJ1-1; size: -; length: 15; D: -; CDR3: CASSPQTTMNTEAFF; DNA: TGTGCCAGCTCACCACAAACGACGATGAACACTGAAGCTTTCTTT
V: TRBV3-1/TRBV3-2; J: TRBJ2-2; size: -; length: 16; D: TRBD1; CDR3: CAITGTGGANTGELFF; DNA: TGTGCCATCACTGGGACAGGGGGCGCGAACACCGGGGAGCTGTTTTTT
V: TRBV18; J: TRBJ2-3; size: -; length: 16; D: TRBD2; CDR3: CASSPPIAGVGDTQYF; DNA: TGTGCCAGCTCACCGCCGATAGCGGGAGTGGGAGATACGCAGTATTTT
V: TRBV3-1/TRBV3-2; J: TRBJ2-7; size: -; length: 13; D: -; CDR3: CASSQDTNYEQYF; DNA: TGTGCCAGCAGCCAAGATACGAACTACGAGCAGTACTTC
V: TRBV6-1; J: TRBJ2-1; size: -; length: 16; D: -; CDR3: CASSDILRTDNNEQFF; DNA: TGTGCCAGCAGTGATATTTTGAGGACGGACAACAATGAGCAGTTCTTC
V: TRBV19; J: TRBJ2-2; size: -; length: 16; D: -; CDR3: CASSMYGLRVSGELFF; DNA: TGTGCCAGTAGTATGTACGGTCTTAGGGTATCCGGGGAGCTGTTTTTT
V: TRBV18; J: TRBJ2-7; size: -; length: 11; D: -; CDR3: CASSPDYEQYF; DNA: TGTGCCAGCTCACCAGATTACGAGCAGTACTTC
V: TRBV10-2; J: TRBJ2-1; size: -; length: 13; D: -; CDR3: CASYGGVYNEQFF; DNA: TGCGCCAGCTACGGGGGTGTCTACAATGAGCAGTTCTTC
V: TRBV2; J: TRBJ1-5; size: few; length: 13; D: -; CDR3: CASSPQGNQPQHF; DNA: TGTGCCAGCAGCCCACAGGGAAATCAGCCCCAGCATTTT
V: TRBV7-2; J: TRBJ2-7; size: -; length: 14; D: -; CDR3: CASSLEEWSYEQYF; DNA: TGTGCCAGCAGCTTAGAGGAGTGGTCCTACGAGCAGTACTTC
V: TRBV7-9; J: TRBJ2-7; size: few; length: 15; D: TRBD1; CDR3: CASSLAQGAFYEQYF; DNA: TGTGCCAGCAGCTTAGCTCAGGGGGCGTTTTACGAGCAGTACTTC